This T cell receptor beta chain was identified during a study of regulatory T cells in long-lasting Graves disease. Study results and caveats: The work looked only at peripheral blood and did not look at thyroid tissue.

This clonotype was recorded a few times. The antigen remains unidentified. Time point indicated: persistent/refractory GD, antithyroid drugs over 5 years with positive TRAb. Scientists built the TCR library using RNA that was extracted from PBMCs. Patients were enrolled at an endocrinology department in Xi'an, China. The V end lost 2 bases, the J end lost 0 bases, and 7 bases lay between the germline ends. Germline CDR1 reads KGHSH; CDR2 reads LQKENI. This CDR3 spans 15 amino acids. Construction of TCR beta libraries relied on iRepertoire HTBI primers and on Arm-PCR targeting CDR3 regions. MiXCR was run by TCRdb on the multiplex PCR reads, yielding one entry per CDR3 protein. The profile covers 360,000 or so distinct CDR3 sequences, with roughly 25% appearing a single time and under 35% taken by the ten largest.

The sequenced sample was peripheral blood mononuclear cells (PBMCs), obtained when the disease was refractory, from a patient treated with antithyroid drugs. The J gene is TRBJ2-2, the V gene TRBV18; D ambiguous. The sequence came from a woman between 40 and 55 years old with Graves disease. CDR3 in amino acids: CASSPGLTNTGELFF. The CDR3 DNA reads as TGTGCCAGCTCACCAGGCCTTACGAACACCGGGGAGCTGTTTTTT.